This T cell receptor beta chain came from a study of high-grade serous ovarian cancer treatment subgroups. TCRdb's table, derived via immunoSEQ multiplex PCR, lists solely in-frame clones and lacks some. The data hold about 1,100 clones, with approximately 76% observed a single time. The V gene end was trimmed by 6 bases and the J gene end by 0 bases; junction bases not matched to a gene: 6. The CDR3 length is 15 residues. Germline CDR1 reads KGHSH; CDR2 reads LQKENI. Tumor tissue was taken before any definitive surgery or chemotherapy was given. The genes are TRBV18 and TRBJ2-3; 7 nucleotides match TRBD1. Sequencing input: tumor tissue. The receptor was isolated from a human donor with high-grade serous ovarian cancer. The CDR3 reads CASSATGASTDTQYF. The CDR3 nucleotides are TGTGCCAGCTCGGCAACAGGGGCTAGCACAGATACGCAGTATTTT. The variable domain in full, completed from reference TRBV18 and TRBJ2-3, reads NAGVMQNPRHLVRRRGQEARLRCSPMKGHSHVYWYRQLPEEGLKFMVYLQKENIIDESGMPKERFSAEFPKEGPSILRIQQVVRGDSAAYFCASSATGASTDTQYFGPGTRLTVL.